This record concerns one TCR beta chain sequence. Its antigen is not identified. 5'RACE template switching produced TCR cDNA carrying a universal primer site and UMIs. In TCRdb, the 5' RACE reads were re-called with MiXCR into one record per CDR3 protein. Here the sample spans over 200,000 distinct CDR3 sequences, approximately 6.8% being singletons. These data belong to a study of T cells after yellow fever vaccination. Study-wide background: Researchers used SMART-Seq v4 Ultra Low Input to prepare fractions that had low cell numbers. Whole-study findings and limits: Most primary-vaccination clones reappeared after the booster (about 95% CD4, roughly 88% CD8). Only a minor proportion of clonotypes was detected across both CD4 and CD8 compartments.

The receptor comes from a man aged 25-45 years who received the YFV17D yellow fever vaccine. This specimen consisted of CD4+ T cells sorted from PBMCs, obtained on the day of the yellow fever booster vaccination.

The CDR3: CASSLGGEGEAFF. CDR3 DNA sequence: TGTGCCAGCAGTTTAGGAGGGGAGGGTGAAGCTTTCTTT. The chain uses TRBV12-3 or TRBV12-4 and TRBJ1-1; D is possibly TRBD1 (5 bases). Trimming shortened V by 1 base and J by 7 bases, and 10 bases separated the two germline ends. This CDR3 spans 13 amino acids.